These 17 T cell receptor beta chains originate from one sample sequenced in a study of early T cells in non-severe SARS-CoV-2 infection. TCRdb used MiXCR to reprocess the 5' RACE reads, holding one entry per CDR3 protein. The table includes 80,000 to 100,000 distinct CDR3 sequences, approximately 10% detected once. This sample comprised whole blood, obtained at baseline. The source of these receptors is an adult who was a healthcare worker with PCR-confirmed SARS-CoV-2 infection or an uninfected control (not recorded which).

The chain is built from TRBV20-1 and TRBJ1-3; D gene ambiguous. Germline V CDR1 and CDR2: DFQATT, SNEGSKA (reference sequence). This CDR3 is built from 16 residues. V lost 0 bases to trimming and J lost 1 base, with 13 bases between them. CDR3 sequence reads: CSARDPATVSGNTIYF. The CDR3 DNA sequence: TGCAGTGCTAGAGACCCAGCGACTGTATCTGGAAACACCATATATTTT.

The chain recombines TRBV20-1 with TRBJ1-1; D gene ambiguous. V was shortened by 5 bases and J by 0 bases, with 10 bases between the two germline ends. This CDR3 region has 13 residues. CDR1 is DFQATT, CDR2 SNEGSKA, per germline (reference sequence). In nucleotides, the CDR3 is TGCAGTGCTGGGGATCCGGTGAACACTGAAGCTTTCTTT. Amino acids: CSAGDPVNTEAFF.

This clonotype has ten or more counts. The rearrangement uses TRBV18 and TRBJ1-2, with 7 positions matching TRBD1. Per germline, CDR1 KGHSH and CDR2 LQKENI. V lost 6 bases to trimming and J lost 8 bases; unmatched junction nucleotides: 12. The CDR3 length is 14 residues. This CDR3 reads CASSQASTGRGYTF. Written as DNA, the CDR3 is TGTGCCAGCTCCCAGGCATCGACAGGGAGAGGCTACACCTTC.

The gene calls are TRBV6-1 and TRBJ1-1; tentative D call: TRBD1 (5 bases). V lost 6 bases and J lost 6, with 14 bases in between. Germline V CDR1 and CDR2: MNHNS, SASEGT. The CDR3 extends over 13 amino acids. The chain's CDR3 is CASSESDRAEAFF. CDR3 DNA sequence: TGTGCCAGCAGCGAGTCCGACAGAGCTGAAGCTTTCTTT.

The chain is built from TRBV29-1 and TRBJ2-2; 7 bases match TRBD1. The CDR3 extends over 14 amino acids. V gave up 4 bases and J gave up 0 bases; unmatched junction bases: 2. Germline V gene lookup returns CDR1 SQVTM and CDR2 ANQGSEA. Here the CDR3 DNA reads TGCAGCGTTGGGACAGGTGCGAACACCGGGGAGCTGTTTTTT. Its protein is CSVGTGANTGELFF.

CDR3 protein: CSAWGVSDRENSPLHF. The CDR3, as DNA: TGCAGTGCTTGGGGGGTCTCAGACAGGGAAAATTCACCCCTCCACTTT. This chain links TRBV20-1 with TRBJ1-6, with 7 bases identical to TRBD1. In germline, CDR1 is DFQATT, CDR2 SNEGSKA (reference sequence). The V gene end was trimmed by 5 bases and the J gene end by 7 bases; junction bases not matched to a gene: 14. The CDR3 is 16 amino acids.

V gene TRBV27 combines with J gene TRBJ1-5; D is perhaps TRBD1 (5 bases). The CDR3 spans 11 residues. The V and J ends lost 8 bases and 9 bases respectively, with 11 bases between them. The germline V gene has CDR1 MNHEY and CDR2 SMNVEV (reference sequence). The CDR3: CASGAGMPQHF. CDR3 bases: TGTGCCAGCGGCGCAGGGATGCCCCAGCATTTT.

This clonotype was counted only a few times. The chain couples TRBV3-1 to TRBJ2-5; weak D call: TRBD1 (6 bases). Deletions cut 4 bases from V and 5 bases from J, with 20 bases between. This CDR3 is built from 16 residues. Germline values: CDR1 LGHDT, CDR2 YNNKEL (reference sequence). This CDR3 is CASSLSWGQAMETQYF. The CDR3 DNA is TGTGCCAGCAGCCTAAGCTGGGGGCAGGCGATGGAGACCCAGTACTTC.

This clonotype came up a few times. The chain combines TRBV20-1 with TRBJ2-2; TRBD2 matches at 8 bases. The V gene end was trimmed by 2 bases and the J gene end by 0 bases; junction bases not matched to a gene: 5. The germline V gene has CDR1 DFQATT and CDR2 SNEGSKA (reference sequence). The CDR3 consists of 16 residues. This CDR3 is CSARSQRETNTGELFF. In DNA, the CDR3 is TGCAGTGCTAGATCCCAGCGGGAGACGAACACCGGGGAGCTGTTTTTT.

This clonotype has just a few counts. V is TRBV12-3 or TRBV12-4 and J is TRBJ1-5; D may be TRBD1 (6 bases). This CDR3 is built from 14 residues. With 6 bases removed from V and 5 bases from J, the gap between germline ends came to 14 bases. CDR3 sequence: CASSRTGIHQPQHF. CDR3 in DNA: TGTGCCAGCAGCCGAACAGGGATCCATCAGCCCCAGCATTTT.

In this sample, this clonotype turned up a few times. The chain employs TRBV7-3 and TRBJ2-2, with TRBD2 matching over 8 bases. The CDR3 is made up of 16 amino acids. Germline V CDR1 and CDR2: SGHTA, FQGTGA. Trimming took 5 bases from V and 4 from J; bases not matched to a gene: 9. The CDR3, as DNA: TGTGCCAGCAGCCTCCCCTCCGGGAGGGCCACCGGGGAGCTGTTTTTT. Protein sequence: CASSLPSGRATGELFF.

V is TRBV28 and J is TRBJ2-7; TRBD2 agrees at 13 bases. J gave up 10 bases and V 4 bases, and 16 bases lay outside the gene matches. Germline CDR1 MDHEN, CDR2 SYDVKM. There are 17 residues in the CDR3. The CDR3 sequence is CASSSQRLGTSGNLQYF. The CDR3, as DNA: TGTGCCAGCAGTTCCCAACGACTCGGGACTAGCGGGAACCTCCAGTACTTC.

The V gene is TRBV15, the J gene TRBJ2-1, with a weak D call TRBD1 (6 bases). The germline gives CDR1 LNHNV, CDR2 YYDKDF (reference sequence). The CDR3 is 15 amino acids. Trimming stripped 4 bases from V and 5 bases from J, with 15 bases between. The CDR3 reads CATSIITGSDNEQFF. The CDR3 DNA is TGTGCCACCAGCATTATCACAGGGAGTGACAATGAGCAGTTCTTC.

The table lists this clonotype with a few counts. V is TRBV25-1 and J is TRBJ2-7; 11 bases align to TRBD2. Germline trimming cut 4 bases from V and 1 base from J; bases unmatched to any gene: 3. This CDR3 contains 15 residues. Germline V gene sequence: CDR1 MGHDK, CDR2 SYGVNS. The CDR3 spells CASSGTSGSSYEQYF. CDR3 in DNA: TGTGCCAGCAGTGGAACTAGCGGGAGTTCCTACGAGCAGTACTTC.

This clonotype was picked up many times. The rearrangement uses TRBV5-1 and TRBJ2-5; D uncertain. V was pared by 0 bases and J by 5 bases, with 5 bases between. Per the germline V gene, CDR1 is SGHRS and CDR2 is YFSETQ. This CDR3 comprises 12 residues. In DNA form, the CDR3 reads TGCGCCAGCAGCTTGGCCGGGGAGACCCAGTACTTC. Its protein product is CASSLAGETQYF.

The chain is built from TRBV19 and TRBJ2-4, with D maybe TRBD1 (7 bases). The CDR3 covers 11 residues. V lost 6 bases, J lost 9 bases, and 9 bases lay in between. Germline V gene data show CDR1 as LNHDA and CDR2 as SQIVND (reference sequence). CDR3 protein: CASRQGGIQYF. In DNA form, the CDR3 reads TGTGCCAGTAGGCAGGGGGGCATTCAGTACTTC.

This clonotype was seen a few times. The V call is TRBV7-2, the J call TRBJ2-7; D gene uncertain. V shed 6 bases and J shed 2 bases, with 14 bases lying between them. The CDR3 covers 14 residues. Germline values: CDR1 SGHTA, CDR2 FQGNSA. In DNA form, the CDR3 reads TGTGCCAGCAGTAAACGACCTGGCCCCTACGAGCAGTACTTC. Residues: CASSKRPGPYEQYF.